This T cell receptor (beta chain) comes out of a study of blood T cell repertoires in COVID-19. Looking at the study overall: Acute and convalescent COVID-19 samples came from the United States, Italy and Spain.

This study enrolled people aged 18 to 89 from about two dozen US geographic areas. Participant reports of clinical history set cohort assignment. Only in-frame clones appear in the TCRdb table, and some are missing; sequencing was by immunoSEQ multiplex PCR. The sample lists 250,000 to 300,000 clones; 91% were seen once. Trimming pared 3 bases from V and 2 bases from J, leaving 14 bases between. Germline V gives CDR1 SNHLY, CDR2 FYNNEI. CDR3 size: 16 residues. This chain uses TRBV2 with TRBJ1-5; D possibly corresponds to TRBD1 (5 bases). The sample taken for sequencing was PBMCs or T cells enriched from blood (not recorded which). This receptor was identified in a human donor in a cohort exposed to, infected with or recovered from COVID-19 (not recorded which). The donor label of this sample is uncertain. In nucleotides, the CDR3 is TGTGCCAGCAGTGAGGCGGCCTTAGGGGGCAATCAGCCCCAGCATTTT. Residues: CASSEAALGGNQPQHF.